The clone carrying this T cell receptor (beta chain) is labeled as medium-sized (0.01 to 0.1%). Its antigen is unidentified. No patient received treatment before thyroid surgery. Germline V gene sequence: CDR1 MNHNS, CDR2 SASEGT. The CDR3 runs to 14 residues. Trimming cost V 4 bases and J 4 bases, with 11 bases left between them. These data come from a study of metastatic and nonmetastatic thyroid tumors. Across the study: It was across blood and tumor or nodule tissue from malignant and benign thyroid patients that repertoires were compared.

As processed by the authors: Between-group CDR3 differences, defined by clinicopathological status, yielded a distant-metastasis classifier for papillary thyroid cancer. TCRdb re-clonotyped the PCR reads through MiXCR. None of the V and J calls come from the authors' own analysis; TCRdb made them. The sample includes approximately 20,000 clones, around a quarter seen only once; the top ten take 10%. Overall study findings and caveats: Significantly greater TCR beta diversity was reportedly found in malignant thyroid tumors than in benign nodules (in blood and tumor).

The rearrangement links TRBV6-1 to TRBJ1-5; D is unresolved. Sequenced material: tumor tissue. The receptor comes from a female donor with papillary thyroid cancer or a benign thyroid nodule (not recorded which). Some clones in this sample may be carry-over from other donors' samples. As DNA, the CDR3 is TGTGCCAGCAGTGTATTAGCCCTGAATCAGCCCCAGCATTTT. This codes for CASSVLALNQPQHF.